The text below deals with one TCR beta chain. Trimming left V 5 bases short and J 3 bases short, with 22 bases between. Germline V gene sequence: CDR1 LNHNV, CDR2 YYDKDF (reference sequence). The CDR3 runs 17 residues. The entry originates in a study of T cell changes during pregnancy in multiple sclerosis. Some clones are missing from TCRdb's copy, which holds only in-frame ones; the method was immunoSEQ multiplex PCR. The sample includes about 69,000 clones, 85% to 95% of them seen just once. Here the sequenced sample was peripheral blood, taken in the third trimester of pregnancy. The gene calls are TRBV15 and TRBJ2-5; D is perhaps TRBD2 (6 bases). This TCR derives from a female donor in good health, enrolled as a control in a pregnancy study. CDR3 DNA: TGTGCCACCAGCCGTACCCCAAACCCGGGACTTGAAGAGACCCAGTACTTC. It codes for CATSRTPNPGLEETQYF.